These 17 T cell receptor beta chains came from one sample sequenced in a study of STAT5B mutations in CD4+ large granular lymphocyte leukemia (dated 2022 in TCRdb). Libraries were prepared through the immunoSEQ multiplex PCR assay. In its TCRdb copy, this immuneACCESS table keeps in-frame sequences only and misses some clones. Where compared with another copy, unresolved V genes explain less than half of these, and the others have no known cause. Counted in this sample were approximately 24,000 clones; about 78% of them appeared once. The top ten clones comprise nearly 0.65% of the sample. The source material was CD4+ T cells from blood buffy coats. All receptors derive from a human donor in good health.

This chain joins TRBV7-8 and TRBJ2-1, with TRBD1 matching 7 bases. Germline trimming cut 6 bases from V and 6 bases from J; bases unmatched to any gene: 11. The V gene's germline CDR1 is SGHVS and CDR2 FQNEAQ. The CDR3 length is 15 residues. Here the CDR3 DNA reads TGTGCCAGCAGAACCCACAGGGGTACTAGCAATGAGCAGTTCTTC. Encoded protein: CASRTHRGTSNEQFF.

The chain joins TRBV4-1 to TRBJ1-4; the D is unclear. CDR3 length: 11 amino acids. Trimming cost V 0 bases and J 10 bases, with 3 bases left between them. In germline, CDR1 is MGHRA, CDR2 YSYEKL. The CDR3 coding sequence is TGCGCCAGCAGCCAAGAGGGAAAACTGTTTTTT. This encodes CASSQEGKLFF.

In its sample, this clone was seen once. The chain recombines TRBV6-6 with TRBJ2-5; no reliable D call. The last part of the DNA fits TRBJ2-7 better; the J call may be wrong. This CDR3 region has 12 residues. Germline assignment: CDR1 MNHNY and CDR2 SVGAGI (reference sequence). Written as DNA, the CDR3 is TGTGCCAGCATGCAGCCGGCGGACGAGCAGTACTTC. It yields the protein CASMQPADEQYF.

The chain uses TRBV7-2 and TRBJ2-7; possible D gene TRBD1, 5 bases. The CDR3 is made up of 13 amino acids. V was shortened by 4 bases and J by 1 base, with 8 bases between the two germline ends. The germline V gene encodes CDR1 SGHTA and CDR2 FQGNSA. The CDR3 DNA follows: TGTGCCAGCAGCTACCGACAGTCCTACGAGCAGTACTTC. It translates to CASSYRQSYEQYF.

The chain combines TRBV19 with TRBJ1-5, with 7 bases lining up with TRBD1. The CDR3 consists of 14 residues. Germline V lookup: CDR1 LNHDA, CDR2 SQIVND (reference sequence). J was trimmed by 2 bases and V by 4 bases; bases with no gene match: 2. Here the CDR3 DNA reads TGTGCCAGTAGTACAGGGGGTCGCAATCAGCCCCAGCATTTT. The encoded protein is CASSTGGRNQPQHF.

The rearrangement uses TRBV6-5 and TRBJ1-2, with D possibly being TRBD1 (6 bases). V lost 6 bases, J lost 5 bases, and 16 bases lay in between. This CDR3 is 14 amino acids long. CDR1 is MNHEY and CDR2 is SVGAGI in the germline V gene. CDR3 sequence: CASSLTGSGYGYTF. DNA of the CDR3: TGTGCCAGCAGCCTAACAGGGTCTGGATATGGCTACACCTTC.

The gene calls are TRBV15 and TRBJ2-5; 13 bases are a match to TRBD2. CDR3 length: 16 residues. V was clipped by 1 base and J by 2 bases; unmatched bases: 1. CDR1 and CDR2 from the germline V gene are LNHNV and YYDKDF (reference sequence). The CDR3 loop is CATSRGTSGGQETQYF. DNA of the CDR3: TGTGCCACCAGCAGAGGGACTAGCGGGGGACAAGAGACCCAGTACTTC.

The CDR3 sequence: CASSPRLVGAGNTIYF. The CDR3 DNA reads as TGTGCCAGCTCACCCCGACTTGTTGGCGCGGGAAACACCATATATTTT. The chain uses TRBV18 and TRBJ1-3, with unresolved D. V shed 3 bases and J shed 4 bases, with 16 bases lying between them. This CDR3 region has 16 residues. Germline V lookup: CDR1 KGHSH, CDR2 LQKENI.

This chain links TRBV27 with TRBJ1-4, with 9 positions matching TRBD1. The CDR3 has 15 amino acids. The J segment lost 5 bases and the V segment lost 3 bases, leaving 4 bases of the junction unmatched. Per germline, CDR1 MNHEY and CDR2 SMNVEV (reference sequence). CDR3 loop: CASSFTGGVNEKLFF. In DNA, the CDR3 is TGTGCCAGCAGTTTTACAGGGGGCGTCAATGAAAAACTGTTTTTT.

The sample holds a few counts of this clone. The chain uses TRBV30 and TRBJ1-6; TRBD1 aligns across 7 bases. This CDR3 spans 17 amino acids. Germline V gene lookup returns CDR1 GTSNPN and CDR2 SVGIG (reference sequence). Trimming cost V 7 bases and J 0 bases; bases outside gene matches: 12. CDR3 nucleotide sequence: TGTGCCTTTAGGACAGGAGTCTACTCCTCCTATAATTCACCCCTCCACTTT. Protein: CAFRTGVYSSYNSPLHF.

V and J are TRBV11-3 and TRBJ1-2, with D possibly TRBD1 on 5 matching bases. Germline CDR1 SGHNT, CDR2 YENEEA. V lost 1 base and J 1 base, leaving 16 bases between the germline ends. This CDR3 spans 17 amino acids. The CDR3 sequence is CASSLGIRRGFNYGYTF. In DNA form, the CDR3 reads TGTGCCAGCAGCTTAGGGATTCGTCGGGGGTTTAACTATGGCTACACCTTC.

The rearrangement links TRBV5-4 to TRBJ1-2; 9 bases are a match to TRBD1. Germline assignment: CDR1 SGHNT and CDR2 YYREEE (reference sequence). This CDR3 is built from 13 residues. V lost 3 bases to trimming and J lost 6 bases; unmatched junction nucleotides: 3. The CDR3, as DNA: TGTGCCAGCAGCTCAACAGGGGGCAATGGCTACACCTTC. Translating it yields CASSSTGGNGYTF.

The J gene is TRBJ1-3, the V gene TRBV5-1; D remains unclear. Trimming removed 4 bases from V and 2 bases from J, with 13 bases in between. The length of the CDR3 is 15 residues. Germline lookup yields CDR1 SGHRS and CDR2 YFSETQ. Here the CDR3 reads CASSPSGTTGNTIYF. The DNA for the CDR3 is TGCGCCAGCAGCCCCTCCGGAACTACTGGAAACACCATATATTTT.

This sequence joins TRBV5-1 and TRBJ2-7; weak D call: TRBD2 (6 bases). This CDR3 is built from 14 residues. V was clipped by 0 bases and J by 5 bases, with 12 bases between them. The germline V gene encodes CDR1 SGHRS and CDR2 YFSETQ. CDR3 region: CASSLVPGTHEQYF. The CDR3 nucleotides are TGCGCCAGCAGCTTGGTACCAGGGACTCACGAGCAGTACTTC.

The CDR3 DNA reads as TGTGCCAGTCTTCGGCCGGGACAGGGGACTAACTATGGCTACACCTTC. Translation gives CASLRPGQGTNYGYTF. The genes are TRBV19 and TRBJ1-2, with TRBD1 identical over 10 bases. The CDR3 sequence is 16 residues long. Germline V gives CDR1 LNHDA, CDR2 SQIVND (reference sequence). The V gene end was trimmed by 8 bases and the J gene end by 0 bases; junction bases not matched to a gene: 9.

This clone was observed a handful of times. This chain's CDR3 is CSAGITNTEAFF. As DNA, the CDR3 is TGCAGCGCCGGGATAACCAACACTGAAGCTTTCTTT. V gene TRBV29-1 combines with J gene TRBJ1-1; D is ambiguous. CDR3 length: 12 amino acids. Trimming removed 7 bases at V and 2 bases at J, with 11 bases between. Germline CDR1 reads SQVTM; CDR2 reads ANQGSEA.

The chain employs TRBV19 and TRBJ2-7, with D tentatively TRBD1 (6 bases). V was pared by 2 bases and J by 3 bases, with 11 bases between. In germline, CDR1 is LNHDA, CDR2 SQIVND (reference sequence). The CDR3 spans 14 residues. The DNA of the CDR3 is TGTGCCAGTAGTATACTGGGGGCAGGCTACGAGCAGTACTTC. Translated: CASSILGAGYEQYF.